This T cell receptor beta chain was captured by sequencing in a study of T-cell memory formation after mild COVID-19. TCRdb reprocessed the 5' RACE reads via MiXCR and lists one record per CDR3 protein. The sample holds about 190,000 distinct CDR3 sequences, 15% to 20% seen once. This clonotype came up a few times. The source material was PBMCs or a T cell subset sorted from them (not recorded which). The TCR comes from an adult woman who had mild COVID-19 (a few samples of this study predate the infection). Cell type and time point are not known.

CDR3 amino acids: CASSQVGGTGNTEAFF. The CDR3, as DNA: TGTGCCAGCAGCCAAGTCGGTGGGACAGGGAACACTGAAGCTTTCTTT. V gene TRBV3-1 combines with J gene TRBJ1-1, with 8 bases identical to TRBD1. Germline V gene sequence: CDR1 LGHDT, CDR2 YNNKEL (reference sequence). The CDR3 has 16 amino acids. V lost 1 base and J lost 1; bases outside the gene matches: 5.